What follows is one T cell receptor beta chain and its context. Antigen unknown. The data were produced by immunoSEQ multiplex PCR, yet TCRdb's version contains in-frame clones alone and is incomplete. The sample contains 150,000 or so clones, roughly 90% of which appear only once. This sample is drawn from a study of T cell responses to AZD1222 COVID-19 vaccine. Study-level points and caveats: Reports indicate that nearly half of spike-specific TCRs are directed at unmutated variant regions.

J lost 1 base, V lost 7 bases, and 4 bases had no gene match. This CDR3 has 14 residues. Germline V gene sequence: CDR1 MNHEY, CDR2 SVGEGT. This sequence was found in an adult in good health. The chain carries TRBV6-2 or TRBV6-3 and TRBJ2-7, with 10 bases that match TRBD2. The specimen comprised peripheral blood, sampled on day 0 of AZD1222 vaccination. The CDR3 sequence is CASTPLAGSYEQYF. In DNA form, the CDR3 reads TGTGCCAGCACCCCACTAGCGGGGTCCTACGAGCAGTACTTC.